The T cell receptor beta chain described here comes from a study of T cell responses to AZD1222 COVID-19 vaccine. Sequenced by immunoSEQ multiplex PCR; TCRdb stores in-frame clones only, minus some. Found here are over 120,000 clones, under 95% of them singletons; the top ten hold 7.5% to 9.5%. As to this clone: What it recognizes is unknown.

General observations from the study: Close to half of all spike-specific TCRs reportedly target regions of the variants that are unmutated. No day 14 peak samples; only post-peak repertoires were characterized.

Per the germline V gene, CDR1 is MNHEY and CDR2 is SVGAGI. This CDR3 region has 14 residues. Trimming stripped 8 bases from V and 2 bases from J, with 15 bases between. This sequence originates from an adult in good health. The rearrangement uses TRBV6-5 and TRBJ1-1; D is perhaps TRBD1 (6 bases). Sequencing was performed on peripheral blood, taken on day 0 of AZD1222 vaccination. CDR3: CASGVQGHNTEAFF. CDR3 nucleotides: TGTGCCAGCGGAGTACAGGGACATAACACTGAAGCTTTCTTT.